Following are 29 T cell receptor beta chains from one sample sequenced in a study of blood T cell repertoires in COVID-19. Some clones are missing from TCRdb's copy, which holds only in-frame ones; the method was immunoSEQ multiplex PCR. Of 300,000 to 400,000 clones in the sample, more than 85% were seen once. The sequenced sample was peripheral blood. The origin of the receptors is a human donor in a cohort sampled during active COVID-19.

This chain links TRBV19 with TRBJ2-2; D unclear. CDR1 is LNHDA, CDR2 SQIVND, per germline (reference sequence). The CDR3 is made up of 14 amino acids. Trimming left V 5 bases short and J 1 base short, with 8 bases between. CDR3 sequence: CASSLYVNTGELFF. CDR3 DNA sequence: TGTGCCAGTAGTCTATACGTGAACACCGGGGAGCTGTTTTTT.

The rearrangement uses TRBV28 and TRBJ1-1; D is possibly TRBD1 (6 bases). Germline V gene sequence: CDR1 MDHEN, CDR2 SYDVKM. Trimming shortened V by 6 bases and J by 5 bases, and 16 bases separated the two germline ends. This CDR3 is 14 amino acids long. CDR3 residues: CASSLTQGNTEAFF. The CDR3 bases are TGTGCCAGCAGCCTTACTCAGGGGAATACTGAAGCTTTCTTT. The full variable domain, in which reference TRBV28 and TRBJ1-1 provide the parts outside the CDR3, is DVKVTQSSRYLVKRTGEKVFLECVQDMDHENMFWYRQDPGLGLRLIYFSYDVKMKEKGDIPEGYSVSREKKERFSLILESASTNQTSMYLCASSLTQGNTEAFFGQGTRLTVV.

The chain carries TRBV5-1 and TRBJ1-2; a possible D gene is TRBD1 (6 bases). Trimming left V 4 bases short and J 4 bases short, with 17 bases between. Per the germline V gene, CDR1 is SGHRS and CDR2 is YFSETQ. CDR3 length: 15 amino acids. The CDR3 region is CASSPGGTVTYGYTF. The CDR3 region has the DNA TGCGCCAGCAGCCCGGGGGGCACGGTGACCTATGGCTACACCTTC.

This chain uses TRBV19 with TRBJ1-1; 7 nucleotides agree with TRBD1. The germline CDR1 and CDR2 sequences are LNHDA and SQIVND (reference sequence). V lost 1 base, J lost 7 bases, and 9 bases stayed unmatched. The CDR3 is 15 residues long. CDR3 DNA sequence: TGTGCCAGTAGTATAGCTTTTGAGGGGGCCGGTGAAGCTTTCTTT. Its translation: CASSIAFEGAGEAFF.

This sequence joins TRBV30 and TRBJ1-5; the D is unclear. The CDR3 is 13 amino acids. The germline V and J ends were trimmed by 1 base and 5 bases, with 9 bases remaining between them. Per germline, CDR1 GTSNPN and CDR2 SVGIG (reference sequence). Written as DNA, the CDR3 is TGTGCCTGGAGTGAGGAGGGCCATCAGCCCCAGCATTTT. Encoded protein: CAWSEEGHQPQHF.

The CDR3 here is CASSVQGAAVETQYF. The CDR3 DNA reads as TGTGCCAGCAGCGTCCAGGGGGCTGCGGTGGAGACCCAGTACTTC. V gene TRBV7-3 combines with J gene TRBJ2-5; 8 bases line up with TRBD1. The junction had 10 bases not matched to a gene; V was cut back by 5 bases and J by 5 bases. This CDR3 contains 15 residues. CDR1 SGHTA and CDR2 FQGTGA come from the germline V gene.

The rearrangement links TRBV3-1 (or the pseudogene TRBV3-2) to TRBJ2-1, with 10 bases matching TRBD1. CDR1 is LGHDT and CDR2 is YNNKEL in the germline V gene (reference sequence). The CDR3 sequence is 15 residues long. V lost 3 bases, J lost 5 bases, and 4 bases stayed unmatched. DNA for the CDR3: TGTGCCAGCAGCCAGGGACAGGGGTTTCACAATGAGCAGTTCTTC. Residues: CASSQGQGFHNEQFF.

Only one count was recorded for this clone. The chain uses TRBV2 and TRBJ2-1; 7 bases fit TRBD2. The CDR3 length is 15 residues. Germline V gives CDR1 SNHLY, CDR2 FYNNEI. The V and J ends lost 0 bases and 6 bases, in that order; junction bases with no gene match: 5. Here the CDR3 reads CASSEAASGSNEQFF. The DNA of the CDR3 is TGTGCCAGCAGTGAAGCGGCTAGCGGATCCAATGAGCAGTTCTTC.

This clone was found many times. The chain couples TRBV19 to TRBJ1-5, with 7 bases fitting TRBD1. V dropped 5 bases and J dropped 1; count of bases not matched to a gene: 14. Germline V gene lookup returns CDR1 LNHDA and CDR2 SQIVND (reference sequence). The CDR3 extends over 18 amino acids. This CDR3 is CASSPRRGVGSSNQPQHF. The CDR3 region has the DNA TGTGCCAGTAGTCCCCGCAGGGGGGTTGGGTCCAGCAATCAGCCCCAGCATTTT.

The chain recombines TRBV11-2 with TRBJ2-6, with 7 bases identical to TRBD1. CDR3 length: 17 residues. Germline V CDR1 and CDR2: SGHAT, FQNNGV. V gave up 7 bases and J gave up 0 bases; unmatched junction bases: 9. CDR3 sequence: CASNTGQWGSGANVLTF. In DNA, the CDR3 is TGTGCCAGCAATACGGGACAGTGGGGCTCTGGGGCCAACGTCCTGACTTTC.

V and J are TRBV15 and TRBJ2-1; tentative D call: TRBD2 (6 bases). Germline V gene sequence: CDR1 LNHNV, CDR2 YYDKDF (reference sequence). The V gene lost 4 bases and the J gene lost 2 bases, with 12 bases spanning the gap. The CDR3 has 15 amino acids. The CDR3 nucleotides are TGTGCCACCAGCATGTACGGGGGAACCTACAATGAGCAGTTCTTC. This translates into CATSMYGGTYNEQFF.

The gene calls are TRBV7-9 and TRBJ2-1; TRBD2 agrees at 7 bases. This CDR3 spans 19 amino acids. Trimming at V came to 1 base and at J to 0 bases, leaving 12 bases not matched to a gene. Germline assignment: CDR1 SEHNR and CDR2 FQNEAQ (reference sequence). In nucleotides, the CDR3 is TGTGCCAGCAGCTTAGGAGTGGGAGGGACCCCCCGCTCCTACAATGAGCAGTTCTTC. Its translation is CASSLGVGGTPRSYNEQFF. Filled out from reference TRBV7-9 and TRBJ2-1, the complete variable domain reads DTGVSQNPRHKITKRGQNVTFRCDPISEHNRLYWYRQTLGQGPEFLTYFQNEAQLEKSRLLSDRFSAERPKGSFSTLEIQRTEQGDSAMYLCASSLGVGGTPRSYNEQFFGPGTRLTVL.

The genes are TRBV5-4 and TRBJ1-1, with 7 bases aligning to TRBD1. The CDR3 length is 13 residues. V dropped 4 bases and J dropped 7; count of bases not matched to a gene: 7. CDR1 is SGHNT and CDR2 is YYREEE in the germline V gene (reference sequence). The CDR3 region is CASSRGTVNEAFF. CDR3 DNA: TGTGCCAGCAGCCGCGGGACAGTTAATGAAGCTTTCTTT.

The V gene is TRBV11-2, the J gene TRBJ2-1; no clear D gene. V lost 2 bases, J lost 3 bases, and 17 bases lay in between. The length of the CDR3 is 17 residues. Looked up from germline, CDR1 is SGHAT and CDR2 is FQNNGV. CDR3: CASSLYSWANNYNEQFF. The CDR3 DNA follows: TGTGCCAGCAGCTTATATAGTTGGGCCAATAACTACAATGAGCAGTTCTTC.

This clone was counted a few times. The chain joins TRBV7-8 to TRBJ1-5, with D perhaps TRBD1 (5 bases). V lost 3 bases and J 2 bases, leaving 8 bases between the germline ends. This CDR3 is built from 14 residues. The germline V gene has CDR1 SGHVS and CDR2 FQNEAQ. CDR3 residues: CASSLGPGNQPQHF. CDR3 sequence (DNA): TGTGCCAGCAGCTTGGGGCCAGGCAATCAGCCCCAGCATTTT.

V and J are TRBV6-1 and TRBJ1-1; 7 bases align to TRBD1. CDR3 length: 14 amino acids. With V trimmed by 1 base and J by 3 bases, 2 bases remained unmatched. The germline V gene has CDR1 MNHNS and CDR2 SASEGT. The CDR3 coding sequence is TGTGCCAGCAGTGAAGGACAGGGACACACTGAAGCTTTCTTT. This codes for CASSEGQGHTEAFF.

This rearrangement joins TRBV18 to TRBJ2-6; D unclear. The CDR3 spans 17 residues. Germline CDR1 KGHSH, CDR2 LQKENI. V was pared by 2 bases and J by 0 bases, with 11 bases between. CDR3 sequence: CASSPVVASSGANVLTF. Here the CDR3 DNA reads TGTGCCAGCTCACCAGTTGTCGCGAGCTCTGGGGCCAACGTCCTGACTTTC.

This clone has only one observation. The chain is built from TRBV27 and TRBJ1-5; possible D gene TRBD1, 5 bases. The CDR3 sequence is 13 residues long. With 5 bases removed from V and 5 bases from J, the gap between germline ends came to 10 bases. The germline V gene encodes CDR1 MNHEY and CDR2 SMNVEV (reference sequence). The DNA of the CDR3 is TGTGCCAGCAGTGACAGTATTTATCAGCCCCAGCATTTT. It specifies CASSDSIYQPQHF.

The rearrangement uses TRBV27 and TRBJ2-3, with 9 bases fitting TRBD2. Germline CDR1 and CDR2: MNHEY and SMNVEV (reference sequence). CDR3 length: 12 residues. With 6 bases clipped from V and 6 bases from J, the junction kept 1 base outside the gene matches. The CDR3 reads CASRAGGDTQYF. CDR3 coding DNA: TGTGCCAGCAGGGCGGGAGGGGATACGCAGTATTTT.

This clone was counted once. V gene TRBV15 combines with J gene TRBJ1-5; 7 bases are a match to TRBD1. V lost 4 bases, J lost 4 bases, and 7 bases stayed unmatched. Germline V CDR1 and CDR2: LNHNV, YYDKDF (reference sequence). CDR3 length: 15 residues. The CDR3 sequence is CATSISQGINQPQHF. For the CDR3, the DNA is TGTGCCACCAGCATATCACAGGGGATAAATCAGCCCCAGCATTTT. Full variable domain (missing parts from reference TRBV15 and TRBJ1-5): DAMVIQNPRYQVTQFGKPVTLSCSQTLNHNVMYWYQQKSSQAPKLLFHYYDKDFNNEADTPDNFQSRRPNTSFCFLDIRSPGLGDTAMYLCATSISQGINQPQHFGDGTRLSIL.

A single count supports this clone. The rearrangement links TRBV6-6 to TRBJ2-1; 10 positions agree with TRBD2. The trim removed 10 bases at V and 1 base at J, leaving 4 bases unmatched. This CDR3 has 14 residues. CDR1 and CDR2 (germline): MNHNY, SVGAGI (reference sequence). CDR3 residues: CATILAGSYNEQFF. CDR3 coding DNA: TGTGCCACAATACTAGCGGGATCCTACAATGAGCAGTTCTTC.

This clone was counted once. V is TRBV2 and J is TRBJ1-2, with 11 bases identical to TRBD1. The germline gives CDR1 SNHLY, CDR2 FYNNEI. The V segment lost 6 bases and the J segment 2 bases; nucleotides outside the gene matches: 2. CDR3 length: 14 amino acids. The CDR3: CASRDRGRNYGYTF. In nucleotides, the CDR3 is TGTGCCAGCAGGGACAGGGGGCGAAACTATGGCTACACCTTC. Full variable domain (remainder filled in from reference TRBV2 and TRBJ1-2): EPEVTQTPSHQVTQMGQEVILRCVPISNHLYFYWYRQILGQKVEFLVSFYNNEISEKSEIFDDQFSVERPDGSNFTLKIRSTKLEDSAMYFCASRDRGRNYGYTFGSGTRLTVV.

The chain carries TRBV28 and TRBJ1-1; D call uncertain. V lost 7 bases, J lost 1 base, and 7 bases lay in between. The germline gives CDR1 MDHEN, CDR2 SYDVKM. This CDR3 contains 12 residues. The CDR3 is CASMGANTEAFF. The CDR3 DNA follows: TGTGCCAGCATGGGAGCGAACACTGAAGCTTTCTTT.

The CDR3 loop is CASSPQDGSAYGYTF. DNA of the CDR3: TGCGCCAGCAGCCCGCAGGATGGGAGTGCCTATGGCTACACCTTC. V and J are TRBV4-1 and TRBJ1-2; D unclear. Germline CDR1 MGHRA, CDR2 YSYEKL. Trimming stripped 4 bases from V and 4 bases from J, with 16 bases between. The length of the CDR3 is 15 residues.

The chain is built from TRBV4-1 and TRBJ1-3; no definite D call. CDR1 is MGHRA, CDR2 YSYEKL, per germline. Trimming took 1 base from V and 4 from J, leaving 14 bases between them. The CDR3 loop spans 16 amino acids. As DNA, the CDR3 is TGCGCCAGCAGCCAAGTCCCGGGGATTGGAGGAAACACCATATATTTT. As protein: CASSQVPGIGGNTIYF.

The chain's CDR3 is CASSLSPRPGVPYNEQFF. The DNA of the CDR3 is TGTGCCAGCAGCTTAAGCCCCCGCCCAGGGGTCCCCTACAATGAGCAGTTCTTC. The genes are TRBV7-6 and TRBJ2-1, with a weak D call TRBD1 (6 bases). This CDR3 region has 18 residues. V lost 2 bases to trimming and J lost 2 bases, with 19 bases between them. Germline loops: CDR1 SGHVS, CDR2 FNYEAQ.

The V call is TRBV27, the J call TRBJ2-1; a weak D match, TRBD2 (6 bases). Germline CDR1 and CDR2: MNHEY and SMNVEV (reference sequence). V was shortened by 6 bases and J by 4 bases, with 19 bases between the two germline ends. The CDR3 runs 16 residues. In DNA form, the CDR3 reads TGTGCCAGCAGCCGGGACTCTAGCATTGAGTACAATGAGCAGTTCTTC. Translating gives CASSRDSSIEYNEQFF.

The chain carries TRBV21-1 and TRBJ1-2. TRBV21-1 is deemed a pseudogene. The length of the CDR3 is 12 residues. The CDR3 region is CASSRREGGYTF. Written as DNA, the CDR3 is TGTGCCAGCAGCAGGCGAGAGGGCGGCTACACCTTC.

This chain joins TRBV6-6 and TRBJ2-4; a weak D match, TRBD1 (5 bases). The CDR3 covers 16 residues. CDR1 and CDR2 from the germline V gene are MNHNY and SVGAGI (reference sequence). V was cut by 5 bases and J by 1 base, with 15 bases left in between. CDR3 region: CASSTKVGPAKNIQYF. The CDR3 coding sequence is TGTGCCAGCAGTACTAAGGTGGGGCCGGCCAAAAACATTCAGTACTTC.